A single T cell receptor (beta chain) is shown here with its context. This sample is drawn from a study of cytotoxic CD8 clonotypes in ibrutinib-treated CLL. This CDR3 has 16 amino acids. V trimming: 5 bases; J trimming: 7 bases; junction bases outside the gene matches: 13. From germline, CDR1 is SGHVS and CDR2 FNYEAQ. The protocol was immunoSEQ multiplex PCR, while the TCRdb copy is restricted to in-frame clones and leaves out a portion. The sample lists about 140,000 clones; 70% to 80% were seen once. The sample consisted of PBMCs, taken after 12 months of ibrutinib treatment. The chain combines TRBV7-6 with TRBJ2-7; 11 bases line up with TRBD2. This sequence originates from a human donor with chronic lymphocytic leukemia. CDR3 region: CASSPFLTSGIGEQYF. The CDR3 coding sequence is TGTGCCAGCAGCCCGTTCTTGACTAGCGGGATAGGAGAGCAGTACTTC. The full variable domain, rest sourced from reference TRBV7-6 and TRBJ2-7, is GAGVSQSPRYKVTKRGQDVALRCDPISGHVSLYWYRQALGQGPEFLTYFNYEAQQDKSGLPNDRFSAERPEGSISTLTIQRTEQRDSAMYRCASSPFLTSGIGEQYFGPGTRLTVT.